This entry concerns a single T cell receptor beta chain. The entry originates in a study of blood T cell repertoires in COVID-19. Study background: The study drew acute and convalescent COVID-19 samples from the United States, Italy and Spain. T cells, B-cell-depleted T cells, or PBMCs supplied cDNA or gDNA.

This CDR3 region has 13 residues. Deletions cut 6 bases from V and 2 bases from J, with 10 bases between. Germline CDR1 and CDR2: SNHLY and FYNNEI. Original handling: Amplification of reference gene primers was used by the study to estimate nucleated cell counts. TCRdb keeps only in-frame clones here, not all; method: immunoSEQ multiplex PCR. The V and J calls and the clone size are those of that table, but D and trimming were determined from the DNA. The sample lists about 120,000 clones; more than 75% were seen once. V usage is TRBV2 and J usage is TRBJ2-5, with D possibly matching TRBD1 (6 bases). The clonotype was recovered from a woman between 70 and 85 years old with acute or convalescent COVID-19. Sequencing was performed on peripheral blood. As DNA, the CDR3 is TGTGCCAGCAGCCCCGACAGGCAAGAGACCCAGTACTTC. Translating gives CASSPDRQETQYF.